These 10 T cell receptor beta chains came from one sample sequenced in a study of cytomegalovirus exposure and HLA in healthy donors. Primers for the PCR totalled 60 Vbeta and 13 Jbeta. TCRdb keeps only in-frame clones here, not all; method: immunoSEQ multiplex PCR. This sample has over 100,000 clones, with around 68% found just once. Sequenced material: PBMCs. These receptors all come from a human donor in good health.

This clone was recorded a few times. J is TRBJ1-2 and V is TRBV11-2; no reliable D call. V lost 4 bases to trimming and J lost 7 bases, with 7 bases between them. Germline V gives CDR1 SGHAT, CDR2 FQNNGV. The CDR3 has 11 residues. The CDR3 DNA sequence: TGTGCCAGCAGCTCTCTTTCTGGCTACACCTTC. Protein sequence: CASSSLSGYTF. Full variable domain (rest looked up from reference TRBV11-2 and TRBJ1-2): EAGVAQSPRYKIIEKRQSVAFWCNPISGHATLYWYQQILGQGPKLLIQFQNNGVVDDSQLPKDRFSAERLKGVDSTLKIQPAKLEDSAVYLCASSSLSGYTFGSGTRLTVV.

The table lists this clone with a count of one. This chain joins TRBV5-1 and TRBJ2-1; 9 positions agree with TRBD1. The germline CDR1 and CDR2 sequences are SGHRS and YFSETQ. The CDR3 is 15 residues long. J lost 4 bases, V lost 6 bases, and 8 bases had no gene match. CDR3 DNA: TGCGCCAGCACCTTACAGGGGGCGTTTTACAATGAGCAGTTCTTC. Protein sequence: CASTLQGAFYNEQFF.

This clone was seen a few times. The chain uses TRBV29-1 and TRBJ1-2; D might be TRBD1 (5 bases). CDR1 is SQVTM and CDR2 is ANQGSEA in the germline V gene. Trimming shortened V by 6 bases and J by 7 bases, and 21 bases separated the two germline ends. There are 14 residues in the CDR3. CDR3 loop: CSVPSGEGTGGYTF. CDR3 coding DNA: TGCAGCGTCCCCTCGGGGGAGGGTACGGGTGGCTACACCTTC. The complete variable domain, with remaining parts taken from reference TRBV29-1 and TRBJ1-2, reads SAVISQKPSRDICQRGTSLTIQCQVDSQVTMMFWYRQQPGQSLTLIATANQGSEATYESGFVIDKFPISRPNLTFSTLTVSNMSPEDSSIYLCSVPSGEGTGGYTFGSGTRLTVV.

The chain links TRBV19 to TRBJ1-1; the match to TRBD1 covers 9 bases. The junction had 4 bases not matched to a gene; V was cut back by 2 bases and J by 0 bases. Germline values: CDR1 LNHDA, CDR2 SQIVND (reference sequence). This CDR3 region has 16 residues. DNA for the CDR3: TGTGCCAGTAGTATAATGGGACAGGGCATGAACACTGAAGCTTTCTTT. Translated: CASSIMGQGMNTEAFF.

This clone was observed a handful of times. The gene calls are TRBV5-1 and TRBJ1-1; TRBD1 might be the D (6 bases). The CDR3 loop spans 16 amino acids. Germline V gives CDR1 SGHRS, CDR2 YFSETQ. V shed 3 bases and J shed 0 bases, with 15 bases lying between them. The CDR3 loop is CASSSDSLRMNTEAFF. Here the CDR3 DNA reads TGCGCCAGCAGCTCGGACAGTTTAAGGATGAACACTGAAGCTTTCTTT.

The chain has TRBV5-6 and TRBJ2-5; D is undetermined. The J call may be mistaken, given a closer DNA end match to TRBJ2-7. Germline V gives CDR1 SGHDT, CDR2 YYEEEE. The CDR3 length is 12 residues. Written as DNA, the CDR3 is TGTGCCAGCAGCTTGGCAACCTACGAGCAGTACTTC. Its protein is CASSLATYEQYF.

The rearrangement links TRBV5-1 to TRBJ2-5; the match to TRBD2 covers 7 bases. V gave up 0 bases and J gave up 1 base; unmatched junction bases: 6. CDR1 is SGHRS, CDR2 YFSETQ, per germline. The CDR3 is 16 residues long. The CDR3 loop is CASSLAGGFGQETQYF. DNA of the CDR3: TGCGCCAGCAGCTTGGCGGGGGGATTCGGCCAAGAGACCCAGTACTTC.

The chain is built from TRBV27 and TRBJ2-2; 7 bases are shared with TRBD1. After removal of 5 bases from V and 4 bases from J, the junction contained 10 bases not matched to a gene. The CDR3 covers 16 residues. Germline lookup yields CDR1 MNHEY and CDR2 SMNVEV (reference sequence). Here the CDR3 DNA reads TGTGCCAGCAGTCAGCGTAACAGGGGTGGCACCGGGGAGCTGTTTTTT. Translation: CASSQRNRGGTGELFF.

V gene TRBV28 combines with J gene TRBJ2-6; TRBD1 might be the D (5 bases). The V gene's germline CDR1 is MDHEN and CDR2 SYDVKM. V lost 3 bases, J lost 0 bases, and 9 bases lay in between. The CDR3 is 16 residues long. CDR3 region: CASSFRQFSGANVLTF. The CDR3 DNA reads as TGTGCCAGCAGTTTCAGACAGTTCTCTGGGGCCAACGTCCTGACTTTC.

J is TRBJ2-7 and V is TRBV5-1; no clear D gene. Germline V CDR1 and CDR2: SGHRS, YFSETQ. The CDR3 length is 13 residues. The V end was cut by 5 bases, the J end by 4 bases, with 13 bases between. This CDR3 reads CASRPQSPYEQYF. In nucleotides, the CDR3 is TGCGCCAGCAGACCTCAAAGCCCGTACGAGCAGTACTTC.